The TCR beta chain described here comes from a study of cytomegalovirus exposure and HLA in healthy donors. Study details: Both the approximately 130 validation repertoires and the approximately 640 first-cohort repertoires used the same platform, as reported by a later analysis. Study-wide results and limits: Cytomegalovirus status was reportedly diagnosed by the classifier with high specificity and sensitivity. In the roughly 130 validation repertoires, a later analysis found that first-cohort TCR clusters tended to co-occur.

A roughly 120-subject validation cohort, separate from the approximately 670-subject first cohort, supplied the donors. Profiled with immunoSEQ multiplex PCR; TCRdb holds only in-frame clones, not every one. Seen here are 150,000 to 250,000 clones, 80% to 90% observed once, and the top ten hold around an eighth. In the case of this clone: Its cognate antigen is unknown.

The ends lost 6 bases at V and 3 bases at J; junction bases unmatched: 3. CDR1 and CDR2 from the germline V gene are KGHSH and LQKENI. The CDR3 is 13 amino acids. The sequencing input was PBMCs. This receptor was identified in a woman in her 30s in good health and CMV-seropositive. This chain links TRBV18 with TRBJ1-2, with 8 nucleotides matching TRBD1. The CDR3 reads CASSPGQDYGYTF. In DNA form, the CDR3 reads TGTGCCAGCTCCCCGGGACAGGACTATGGCTACACCTTC.